Shown below are 5 T cell receptor beta chains from a single sample sequenced in a study of T cell changes during pregnancy in multiple sclerosis. Using immunoSEQ multiplex PCR, the repertoire was profiled, and TCRdb retains in-frame clones only, with some absent. The profile shows about 31,000 clones, around 90% of them singletons. The sample consisted of CD8+ T cells from peripheral blood mononuclear cells, taken in the first trimester of pregnancy. The origin of the receptors is a female donor with multiple sclerosis, enrolled in a pregnancy study.

This chain uses TRBV5-4 with TRBJ2-1; 13 bases agree with TRBD2. The CDR3 has 17 amino acids. V gave up 3 bases and J gave up 4 bases; unmatched junction bases: 7. Germline loops: CDR1 SGHNT, CDR2 YYREEE (reference sequence). CDR3 loop: CASSSATSGGAYNEQFF. The CDR3 bases are TGTGCCAGCAGCTCTGCCACTAGCGGGGGGGCTTACAATGAGCAGTTCTTC.

This sequence joins TRBV6-1 and TRBJ2-3; TRBD2 agrees at 7 bases. The trim removed 6 bases at V and 2 bases at J, leaving 8 bases unmatched. The CDR3 extends over 15 amino acids. Germline-derived CDR1 and CDR2 are MNHNS and SASEGT. The CDR3 sequence: CASSETSEATDTQYF. CDR3 DNA: TGTGCCAGCAGCGAAACTAGCGAGGCCACAGATACGCAGTATTTT.

The chain combines TRBV5-4 with TRBJ2-7, with 8 bases matching TRBD2. CDR1 is SGHNT and CDR2 is YYREEE in the germline V gene (reference sequence). This CDR3 contains 14 residues. The V segment lost 4 bases and the J segment 2 bases; nucleotides outside the gene matches: 5. The CDR3, as DNA: TGTGCCAGCAGCCTGGGACTAGAGGCCTACGAGCAGTACTTC. It yields the protein CASSLGLEAYEQYF.

The sample holds one count of this clone. J is TRBJ2-7 and V is TRBV18; D remains unclear. The CDR3 extends over 14 amino acids. Germline V lookup: CDR1 KGHSH, CDR2 LQKENI. V lost 3 bases, J lost 3 bases, and 12 bases lay in between. The DNA for the CDR3 is TGTGCCAGCTCACCCATAGACTCGAACTACGAGCAGTACTTC. Its protein product is CASSPIDSNYEQYF.

This chain uses TRBV9 with TRBJ2-7; 8 bases match TRBD1. The CDR3 consists of 15 residues. The germline V gene encodes CDR1 SGDLS and CDR2 YYNGEE. Germline trimming cut 2 bases from V and 0 bases from J; bases unmatched to any gene: 4. CDR3 sequence reads: CASSVDRDPSYEQYF. CDR3 DNA: TGTGCCAGCAGCGTGGACAGGGACCCCTCCTACGAGCAGTACTTC.